This T cell receptor beta chain originates from a study of blood T cell repertoires in COVID-19. Study in general: Donors in the United States, Italy and Spain gave samples during acute or convalescent COVID-19. Sources were T cells, B-cell-depleted T cells, or PBMCs; the material itself was cDNA or gDNA.

The table lists this clone with a count of one. Looked up from germline, CDR1 is LNHDA and CDR2 is SQIVND (reference sequence). The CDR3 extends over 15 amino acids. Trimming took 5 bases from V and 8 from J, leaving 18 bases between them. The Seattle patients joined while their infection was active and were tracked longitudinally afterward. Authors' processing steps: Reference gene primer amplification yielded estimated nucleated cell counts. Method: immunoSEQ multiplex PCR; TCRdb's copy keeps in-frame clones and lacks some. D and trimming come from the DNA, and the V and J calls and clone size come from that table. The table lists about 180,000 clones, about four fifths of them singletons.

Material for sequencing was peripheral blood. This sequence originates from a woman aged 70 to 79 with COVID-19, enrolled during active disease. This chain uses TRBV19 with TRBJ1-4; possible D gene TRBD1, 6 bases. CDR3 bases: TGTGCCAGTAGTTTTATGGCCGGGACAACCGAAAAACTGTTTTTT. It specifies CASSFMAGTTEKLFF.